What follows are 7 T cell receptor beta chains derived from one specimen sequenced in a study of Ad26.COV2.S vaccination and SARS-CoV-2 variants. Indicated treatment: roughly 18 received Ad26.COV2.S at low or high dose, single or two shots; a few received placebo; per-sample allocation not given. After the first vaccine or placebo injection, samples were drawn on day 63. Clones were sequenced by immunoSEQ multiplex PCR, and TCRdb holds only the in-frame ones, with some missing. There are hundreds of thousands of clones in the sample; roughly 91% occur only once, and roughly 3.6% lies in the top ten. The sequencing used peripheral blood, collected in a trial of Ad26.COV2.S vaccine versus placebo. The receptors originated from a person aged 18-60 years who received the Ad26.COV2.S COVID-19 vaccine or a placebo.

This chain joins TRBV6-2 or TRBV6-3 and TRBJ1-1; D is undetermined. The V and J ends lost 4 bases and 0 bases respectively, with 15 bases between them. Germline CDR1 is MNHEY and CDR2 is SVGEGT. CDR3 length: 16 amino acids. Written as DNA, the CDR3 is TGTGCCAGCAGTTTTCCTTCGTCTGATATGAACACTGAAGCTTTCTTT. Its translation is CASSFPSSDMNTEAFF.

The chain joins TRBV30 to TRBJ1-2; D not resolved. Trimming pared 6 bases from V and 5 bases from J, leaving 7 bases between. The length of the CDR3 is 10 residues. Looked up from germline, CDR1 is GTSNPN and CDR2 is SVGIG (reference sequence). Here the CDR3 reads CACSVYGYTF. The CDR3 nucleotides read TGTGCCTGTTCAGTGTATGGCTACACCTTC.

This chain joins TRBV6-6 and TRBJ2-7, with D possibly being TRBD1 (6 bases). Per the germline V gene, CDR1 is MNHNY and CDR2 is SVGAGI (reference sequence). Trimming shortened V by 4 bases and J by 2 bases, and 12 bases separated the two germline ends. This CDR3 region has 14 residues. The DNA of the CDR3 is TGTGCCAGCAGTTTCAGGGGAACGCCCTACGAGCAGTACTTC. It codes for CASSFRGTPYEQYF.

The V and J genes are TRBV18 and TRBJ2-6; no clear D gene. The CDR3 is 15 amino acids. CDR1 is KGHSH, CDR2 LQKENI, per germline. The V end lost 3 bases, the J end lost 2 bases, and 8 bases lay between the germline ends. The CDR3 nucleotides read TGTGCCAGCTCACCTGTGGGGACTGGGGCCAACGTCCTGACTTTC. Translating it yields CASSPVGTGANVLTF.

The rearrangement links TRBV3-1 (or the pseudogene TRBV3-2) to TRBJ2-7; D not certain. The CDR3 contains 14 residues. Trimming took off 3 bases at V and 5 bases at J, with 14 bases between the two ends. Germline-derived CDR1 and CDR2 are LGHDT and YNNKEL (reference sequence). CDR3 amino acids: CASSHGSIIHEQYF. In DNA, the CDR3 is TGTGCCAGCAGCCATGGGTCAATCATCCACGAGCAGTACTTC.

As for this clone: One end of the junction fails to match germline, which may point to a read error. The rearrangement uses TRBV4-2 and TRBJ1-5, with D perhaps TRBD1 (5 bases). CDR1 is LGHNA, CDR2 YNFKEQ, per germline. The CDR3 is 16 residues long. CDR3 sequence: CASSEDLRQGYQPQHF. The CDR3 DNA reads as TGTGCCAGCAGCGAAGATCTCCGTCAGGGTTACCAGCCCCAGCATTTT.

A single count supports this clone. The chain joins TRBV21-1 to TRBJ1-5; the table gives TRBD1 as D, unverified against the DNA. TRBV21-1 is shown as a pseudogene. CDR3 size: 17 residues. The CDR3 region is CASSRGNRGEDNQPQHF. For the CDR3, the DNA is TGTGCCAGCAGCAGGGGGAACAGGGGGGAGGACAATCAGCCCCAGCATTTT.